Detailed here is one TCR beta chain. The sample originates from a study of T cell responses to AZD1222 COVID-19 vaccine. Looking at the study overall: Pooled samples include second doses given at about 4 or 12 weeks.

Sequencing was performed with immunoSEQ multiplex PCR; in TCRdb, only in-frame clones are kept and a portion is missing. The sample gives roughly 76,000 clones, approximately 91% of which show up once; 11% is in the top ten. The germline V gene has CDR1 KGHSH and CDR2 LQKENI. Trimming pared 5 bases from V and 5 bases from J, leaving 9 bases between. The CDR3 covers 12 residues. The chain couples TRBV18 to TRBJ1-1; possible D gene TRBD1, 5 bases. Specimen: peripheral blood, collected on day 0 of AZD1222 vaccination. This clonotype was sampled from an adult in good health. The CDR3 DNA sequence: TGTGCCAGCTCAGGGGCTGGGACTGAAGCTTTCTTT. Residues: CASSGAGTEAFF. Looking up the rest from reference TRBV18 and TRBJ1-1 gives the full variable domain: NAGVMQNPRHLVRRRGQEARLRCSPMKGHSHVYWYRQLPEEGLKFMVYLQKENIIDESGMPKERFSAEFPKEGPSILRIQQVVRGDSAAYFCASSGAGTEAFFGQGTRLTVV.